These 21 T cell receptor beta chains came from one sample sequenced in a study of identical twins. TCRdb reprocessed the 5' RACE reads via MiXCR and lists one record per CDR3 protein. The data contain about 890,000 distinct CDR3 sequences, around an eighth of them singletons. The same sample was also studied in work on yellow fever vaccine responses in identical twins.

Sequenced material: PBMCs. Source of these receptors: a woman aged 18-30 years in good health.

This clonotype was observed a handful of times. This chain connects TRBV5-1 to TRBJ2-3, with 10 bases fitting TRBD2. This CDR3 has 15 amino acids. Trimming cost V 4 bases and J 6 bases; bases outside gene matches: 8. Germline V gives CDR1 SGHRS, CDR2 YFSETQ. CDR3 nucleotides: TGCGCCAGCAGCCACTCTAGCGGGAGTTTTGATACGCAGTATTTT. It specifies CASSHSSGSFDTQYF. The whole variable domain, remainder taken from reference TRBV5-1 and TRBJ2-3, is KAGVTQTPRYLIKTRGQQVTLSCSPISGHRSVSWYQQTPGQGLQFLFEYFSETQRNKGNFPGRFSGRQFSNSRSEMNVSTLELGDSALYLCASSHSSGSFDTQYFGPGTRLTVL.

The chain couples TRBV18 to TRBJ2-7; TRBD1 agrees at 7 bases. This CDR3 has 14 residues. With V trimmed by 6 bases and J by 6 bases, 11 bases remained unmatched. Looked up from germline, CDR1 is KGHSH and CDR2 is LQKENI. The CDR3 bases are TGTGCCAGCTCTTACGAGACAGGGTGGAGCGAGCAGTACTTC. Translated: CASSYETGWSEQYF. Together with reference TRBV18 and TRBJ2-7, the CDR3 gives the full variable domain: NAGVMQNPRHLVRRRGQEARLRCSPMKGHSHVYWYRQLPEEGLKFMVYLQKENIIDESGMPKERFSAEFPKEGPSILRIQQVVRGDSAAYFCASSYETGWSEQYFGPGTRLTVT.

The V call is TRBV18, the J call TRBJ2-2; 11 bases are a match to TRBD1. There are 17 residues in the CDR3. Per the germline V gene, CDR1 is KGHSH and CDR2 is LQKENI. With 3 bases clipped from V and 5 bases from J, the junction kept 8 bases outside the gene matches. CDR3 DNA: TGTGCCAGCTCACCCCCGGGACAGGGGGTCTATACCGGGGAGCTGTTTTTT. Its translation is CASSPPGQGVYTGELFF. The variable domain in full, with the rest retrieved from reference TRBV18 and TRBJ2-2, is NAGVMQNPRHLVRRRGQEARLRCSPMKGHSHVYWYRQLPEEGLKFMVYLQKENIIDESGMPKERFSAEFPKEGPSILRIQQVVRGDSAAYFCASSPPGQGVYTGELFFGEGSRLTVL.

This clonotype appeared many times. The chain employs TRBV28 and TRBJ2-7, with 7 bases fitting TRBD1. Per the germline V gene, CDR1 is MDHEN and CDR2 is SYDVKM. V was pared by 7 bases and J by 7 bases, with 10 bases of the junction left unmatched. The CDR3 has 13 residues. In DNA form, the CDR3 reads TGTGCCAGCACCCACAGGGGCTTCGGGGAGCAGTACTTC. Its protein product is CASTHRGFGEQYF.

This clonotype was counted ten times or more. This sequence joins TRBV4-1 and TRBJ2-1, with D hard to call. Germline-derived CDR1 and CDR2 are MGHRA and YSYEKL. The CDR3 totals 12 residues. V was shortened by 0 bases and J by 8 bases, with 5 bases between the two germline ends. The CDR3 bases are TGCGCCAGCAGCCAAGAACCCCATGAGCAGTTCTTC. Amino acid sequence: CASSQEPHEQFF.

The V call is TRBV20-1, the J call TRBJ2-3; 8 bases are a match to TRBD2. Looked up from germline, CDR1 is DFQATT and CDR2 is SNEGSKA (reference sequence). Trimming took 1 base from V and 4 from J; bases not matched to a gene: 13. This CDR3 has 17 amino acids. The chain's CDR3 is CSARAGGRTSFPDTQYF. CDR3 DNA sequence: TGCAGTGCTAGAGCGGGGGGTAGGACTAGCTTCCCAGATACGCAGTATTTT.

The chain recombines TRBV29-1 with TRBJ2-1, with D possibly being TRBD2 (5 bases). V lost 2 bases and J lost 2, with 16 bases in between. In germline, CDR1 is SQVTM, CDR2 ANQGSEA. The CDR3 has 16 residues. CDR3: CSVELGGWSAYNEQFF. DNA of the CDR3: TGCAGCGTTGAACTCGGCGGGTGGTCTGCCTACAATGAGCAGTTCTTC.

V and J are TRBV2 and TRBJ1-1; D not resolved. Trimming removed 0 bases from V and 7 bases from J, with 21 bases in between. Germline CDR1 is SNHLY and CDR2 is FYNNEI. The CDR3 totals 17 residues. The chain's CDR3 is CASSEAGWVLTGYEAFF. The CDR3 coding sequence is TGTGCCAGCAGTGAAGCTGGGTGGGTGCTTACTGGATATGAAGCTTTCTTT.

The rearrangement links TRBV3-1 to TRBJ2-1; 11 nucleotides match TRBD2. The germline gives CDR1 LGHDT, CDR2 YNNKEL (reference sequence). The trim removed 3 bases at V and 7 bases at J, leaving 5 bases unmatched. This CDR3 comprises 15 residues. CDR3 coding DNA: TGTGCCAGCAGCCAGGTTAGCGGGAGGGTGAATGAGCAGTTCTTC. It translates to CASSQVSGRVNEQFF.

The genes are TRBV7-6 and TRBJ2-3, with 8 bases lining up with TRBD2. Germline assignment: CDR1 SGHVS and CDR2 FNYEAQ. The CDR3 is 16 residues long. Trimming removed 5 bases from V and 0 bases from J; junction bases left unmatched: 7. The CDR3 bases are TGTGCCAGCAGCCCAACTCAGCGGGGGAGCACAGATACGCAGTATTTT. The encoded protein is CASSPTQRGSTDTQYF.

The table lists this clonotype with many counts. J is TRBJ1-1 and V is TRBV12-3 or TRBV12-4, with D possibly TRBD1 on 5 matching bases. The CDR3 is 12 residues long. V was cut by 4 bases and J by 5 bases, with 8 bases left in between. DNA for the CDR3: TGTGCCAGCAGTTGGTGGGGGACTGAAGCTTTCTTT. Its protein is CASSWWGTEAFF.

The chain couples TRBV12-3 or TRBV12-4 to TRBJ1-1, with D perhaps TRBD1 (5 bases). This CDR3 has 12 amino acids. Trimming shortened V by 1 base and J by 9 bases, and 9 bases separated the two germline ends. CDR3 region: CASSLGRVQAFF. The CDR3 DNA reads TGTGCCAGCAGTTTAGGCAGGGTCCAAGCTTTCTTT.

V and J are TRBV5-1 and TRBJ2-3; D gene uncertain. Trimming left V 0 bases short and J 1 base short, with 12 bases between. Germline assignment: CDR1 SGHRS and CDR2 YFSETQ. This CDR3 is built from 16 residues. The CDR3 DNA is TGCGCCAGCAGCTTGGGAGGTAGCCACGGCACAGATACGCAGTATTTT. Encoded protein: CASSLGGSHGTDTQYF.

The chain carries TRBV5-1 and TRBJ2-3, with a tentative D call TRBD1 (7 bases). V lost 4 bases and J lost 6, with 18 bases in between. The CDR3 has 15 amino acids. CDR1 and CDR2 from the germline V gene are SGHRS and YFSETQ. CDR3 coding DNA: TGCGCCAGCAGCCACCGGAGGGGGCCGGGTGATACGCAGTATTTT. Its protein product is CASSHRRGPGDTQYF.

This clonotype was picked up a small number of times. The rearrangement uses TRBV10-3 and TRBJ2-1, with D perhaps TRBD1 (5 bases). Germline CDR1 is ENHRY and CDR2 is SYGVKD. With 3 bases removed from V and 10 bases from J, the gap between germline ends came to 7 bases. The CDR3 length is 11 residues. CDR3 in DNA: TGTGCCATCAGTGAAACAGGAGAGCAGTTCTTC. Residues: CAISETGEQFF.

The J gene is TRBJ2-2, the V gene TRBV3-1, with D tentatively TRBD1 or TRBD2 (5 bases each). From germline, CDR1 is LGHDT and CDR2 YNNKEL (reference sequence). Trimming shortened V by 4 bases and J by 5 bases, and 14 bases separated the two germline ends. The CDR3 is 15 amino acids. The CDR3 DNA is TGTGCCAGCAGCCGAGGGGTTCTTCCAACCGGGGAGCTGTTTTTT. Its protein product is CASSRGVLPTGELFF. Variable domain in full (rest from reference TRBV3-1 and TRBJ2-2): DTAVSQTPKYLVTQMGNDKSIKCEQNLGHDTMYWYKQDSKKFLKIMFSYNNKELIINETVPNRFSPKSPDKAHLNLHINSLELGDSAVYFCASSRGVLPTGELFFGEGSRLTVL.

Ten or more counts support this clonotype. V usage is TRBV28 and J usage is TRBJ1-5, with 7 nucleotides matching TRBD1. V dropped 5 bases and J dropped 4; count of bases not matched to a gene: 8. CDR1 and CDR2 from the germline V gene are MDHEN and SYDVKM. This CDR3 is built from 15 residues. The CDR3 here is CASSETGLGNQPQHF. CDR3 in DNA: TGTGCCAGCAGTGAGACAGGGCTAGGAAATCAGCCCCAGCATTTT.

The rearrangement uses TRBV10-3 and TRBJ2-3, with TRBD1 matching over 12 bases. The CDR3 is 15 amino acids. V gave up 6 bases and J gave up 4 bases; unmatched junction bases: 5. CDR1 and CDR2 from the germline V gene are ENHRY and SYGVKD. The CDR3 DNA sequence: TGTGCCATCAGCTCTGGGACAGGGGGCCCAGATACGCAGTATTTT. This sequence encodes CAISSGTGGPDTQYF.

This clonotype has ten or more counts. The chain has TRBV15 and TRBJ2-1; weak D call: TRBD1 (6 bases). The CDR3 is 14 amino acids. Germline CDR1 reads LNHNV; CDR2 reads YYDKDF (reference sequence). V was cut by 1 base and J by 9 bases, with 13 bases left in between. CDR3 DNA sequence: TGTGCCACCAGCAGAGCAGATGTAGGGGGTGAGCAGTTCTTC. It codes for CATSRADVGGEQFF. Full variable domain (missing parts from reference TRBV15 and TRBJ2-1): DAMVIQNPRYQVTQFGKPVTLSCSQTLNHNVMYWYQQKSSQAPKLLFHYYDKDFNNEADTPDNFQSRRPNTSFCFLDIRSPGLGDTAMYLCATSRADVGGEQFFGPGTRLTVL.

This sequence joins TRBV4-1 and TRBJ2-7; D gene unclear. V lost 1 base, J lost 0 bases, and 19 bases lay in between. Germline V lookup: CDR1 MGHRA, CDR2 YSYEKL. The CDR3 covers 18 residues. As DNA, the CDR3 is TGCGCCAGCAGCCAAGCCATACTCCGAATTTCAAGCTCCTACGAGCAGTACTTC. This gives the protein CASSQAILRISSSYEQYF.

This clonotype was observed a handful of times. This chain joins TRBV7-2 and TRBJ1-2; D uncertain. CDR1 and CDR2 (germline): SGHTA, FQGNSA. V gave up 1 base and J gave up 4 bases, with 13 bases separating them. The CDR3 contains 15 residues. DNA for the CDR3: TGTGCCAGCAGCTTAGACGGAGTAGGGTTCTATGGCTACACCTTC. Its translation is CASSLDGVGFYGYTF.